This T cell receptor beta chain was obtained from a study of cytomegalovirus exposure and HLA in healthy donors. The overall study: Samples from HLA-typed donors yielded approximately 80 million unique TCRs in an early data release. Points from the study as a whole: Testing in vitro showed a few CMV-associated chains specific for CMV antigens.

This clone was detected only a few times. What it recognizes is unknown. PCR amplification relied on 60 Vbeta primers (plus 13 Jbeta primers). The assay was immunoSEQ multiplex PCR, and TCRdb's table has in-frame clones only and misses some. The sample lists some 130,000 clones, about 68% seen once, with approximately 1.7% in the top ten. Losses at the gene ends were 6 bases for V and 4 bases for J; bases not matched to a gene: 9. The CDR3 spans 15 residues. CDR1 and CDR2 (germline): SNHLY, FYNNEI. This TCR was recovered from a human donor in good health. Sequenced material: PBMCs. This chain joins TRBV2 and TRBJ1-1; 9 nucleotides agree with TRBD1. The CDR3 loop reads CASRRQGVGITEAFF. CDR3 DNA sequence: TGTGCCAGCAGACGACAGGGGGTCGGTATCACTGAAGCTTTCTTT.